A single T cell receptor beta chain is shown here with its context. The data stem from a study of human CD8 memory T cell subsets. This CDR3 has 18 amino acids. Libraries for TCR beta were constructed using UMI-labeled 5' RACE. TCRdb reprocessed the 5' RACE reads and reports one entry per CDR3 protein, with no DNA. The table gives about 4,000 distinct CDR3 sequences; the top ten clones make up under 35% of it. PBMC in the sample derive from buffy coats of healthy donors. The receptor was derived from a human donor in good health. The chain links TRBV12-3 or TRBV12-4 to TRBJ1-2; the TCRdb call, TRBD1, lacks DNA for checking. Sequenced input: CD8+ T cells from PBMCs. CDR3 sequence: CASSYASLDRSGPYGYTF.